The 32 T cell receptor beta chains below were found in one sample sequenced in a study of shared clonotypes between healthy human individuals. Naive-designated CD8 cells lacked CD45RO, were positively enriched for CCR7, and omitted terminally differentiated effector memory CD45RA+ cells. Generated by immunoSEQ multiplex PCR, the TCRdb table keeps only in-frame clones and is missing some. The sample contains millions of clones, 85% to 95% of which appear only once. The sequenced sample was naive CD8+ T cells from PBMCs. The source is a man between 18 and 35 years old in good health. Some clones in this sample may be carry-over from other donors' samples.

This chain connects TRBV6-5 to TRBJ1-2; no definite D call. V shed 4 bases and J shed 8 bases, with 14 bases lying between them. Germline V lookup: CDR1 MNHEY, CDR2 SVGAGI. This CDR3 has 13 residues. Here the CDR3 reads CASSSHRFLGYTF. For the CDR3, the DNA is TGTGCCAGCAGTTCTCACCGGTTCTTAGGCTACACCTTC.

The chain has TRBV5-4 and TRBJ2-5, with 11 bases matching TRBD1. The V segment lost 6 bases and the J segment 5 bases; nucleotides outside the gene matches: 12. Germline V gives CDR1 SGHNT, CDR2 YYREEE (reference sequence). CDR3 size: 16 residues. The CDR3 nucleotides read TGTGCCAGCACCCTCGGTCGGGACAGGGGGTTGGAGACCCAGTACTTC. Its translation: CASTLGRDRGLETQYF.

Concerning this clone itself: Other nucleotide sequences in the sample specify the same CDR3. The J gene is TRBJ1-5, the V gene TRBV28; perhaps TRBD1 as D (5 bases). The germline gives CDR1 MDHEN, CDR2 SYDVKM. The germline V and J ends were trimmed by 2 bases and 7 bases, with 9 bases remaining between them. The CDR3 has 13 residues. The CDR3 loop is CASSLRGEQPQHF. The CDR3 DNA follows: TGTGCCAGCAGTTTAAGGGGTGAACAGCCCCAGCATTTT.

The V gene is TRBV19, the J gene TRBJ2-5; D call uncertain. The CDR3 totals 15 residues. The V gene lost 5 bases and the J gene lost 5 bases, with 18 bases spanning the gap. Looked up from germline, CDR1 is LNHDA and CDR2 is SQIVND (reference sequence). The CDR3 nucleotides read TGTGCCAGTAGTGTCCGAGACACCGAGGAGGAGACCCAGTACTTC. Its translation is CASSVRDTEEETQYF. Using reference TRBV19 and TRBJ2-5 for the parts outside the CDR3, the full variable domain is DGGITQSPKYLFRKEGQNVTLSCEQNLNHDAMYWYRQDPGQGLRLIYYSQIVNDFQKGDIAEGYSVSREKKESFPLTVTSAQKNPTAFYLCASSVRDTEEETQYFGPGTRLLVL.

This clone showed up just a few times. The chain recombines TRBV9 with TRBJ1-2, with D possibly matching TRBD1 (5 bases). Deletions cut 0 bases from V and 6 bases from J, with 18 bases between. Per the germline V gene, CDR1 is SGDLS and CDR2 is YYNGEE. CDR3 length equals 16 residues. CDR3 protein: CASSVGRDGNSHGYTF. As DNA, the CDR3 is TGTGCCAGCAGCGTAGGAAGGGACGGCAACTCTCATGGCTACACCTTC.

The chain has TRBV28 and TRBJ2-7; D not certain. Germline CDR1 is MDHEN and CDR2 is SYDVKM. The CDR3 has 12 amino acids. V lost 3 bases, J lost 3 bases, and 6 bases lay in between. CDR3 loop: CASSFSYYEQYF. The CDR3 DNA follows: TGTGCCAGCAGTTTTAGCTACTACGAGCAGTACTTC. The full variable domain, rest sourced from reference TRBV28 and TRBJ2-7, is DVKVTQSSRYLVKRTGEKVFLECVQDMDHENMFWYRQDPGLGLRLIYFSYDVKMKEKGDIPEGYSVSREKKERFSLILESASTNQTSMYLCASSFSYYEQYFGPGTRLTVT.

The chain has TRBV7-9 and TRBJ2-1, with D tentatively TRBD2 (6 bases). Per the germline V gene, CDR1 is SEHNR and CDR2 is FQNEAQ (reference sequence). With 0 bases removed from V and 4 bases from J, the gap between germline ends came to 16 bases. The CDR3 is 17 amino acids. The CDR3 DNA is TGTGCCAGCAGCTTAGCACGGGACTTCTTGGGGTACAATGAGCAGTTCTTC. Translation gives CASSLARDFLGYNEQFF.

The chain has TRBV28 and TRBJ1-2, with 8 bases identical to TRBD1. V lost 1 base, J lost 4 bases, and 8 bases stayed unmatched. The CDR3 spans 16 residues. CDR1 MDHEN and CDR2 SYDVKM come from the germline V gene. CDR3 bases: TGTGCCAGCAGTTTATCCCGGACAGGGTTTGGCTATGGCTACACCTTC. It specifies CASSLSRTGFGYGYTF.

The chain links TRBV28 to TRBJ2-7, with a possible D match to TRBD2 (6 bases). Trimming removed 7 bases from V and 2 bases from J, with 15 bases in between. Germline CDR1 is MDHEN and CDR2 is SYDVKM. This CDR3 is 14 amino acids long. CDR3 sequence (DNA): TGTGCCAGCACCGGAGGAAGGAGGGCCTACGAGCAGTACTTC. Residues: CASTGGRRAYEQYF.

This clone was found once. The chain employs TRBV9 and TRBJ2-1; D call uncertain. V lost 3 bases to trimming and J lost 15 bases, with 7 bases between them. The CDR3 totals 9 residues. The germline V gene has CDR1 SGDLS and CDR2 YYNGEE. The CDR3 protein is CASSAPPFF. The CDR3 DNA reads as TGTGCCAGCAGCGCCCCTCCGTTCTTC.

The V gene is TRBV15, the J gene TRBJ2-7; weak D call: TRBD1 (6 bases). Trimming cost V 0 bases and J 4 bases, with 13 bases left between them. The CDR3 is 15 amino acids. Germline assignment: CDR1 LNHNV and CDR2 YYDKDF (reference sequence). CDR3 DNA sequence: TGTGCCACCAGCAGAGAATCACAGGGTTTGTACGAGCAGTACTTC. It yields the protein CATSRESQGLYEQYF.

V is TRBV9 and J is TRBJ2-7; 12 bases fit TRBD2. Germline CDR1 is SGDLS and CDR2 is YYNGEE. V was pared by 0 bases and J by 4 bases, with 11 bases of the junction left unmatched. The CDR3 extends over 18 amino acids. The CDR3, as DNA: TGTGCCAGCAGCGTAGGGGCGGGTGAGGGACTAGCGGGTTACGAGCAGTACTTC. Translating it yields CASSVGAGEGLAGYEQYF. Full variable domain (outside the CDR3, taken from reference TRBV9 and TRBJ2-7): DSGVTQTPKHLITATGQRVTLRCSPRSGDLSVYWYQQSLDQGLQFLIQYYNGEERAKGNILERFSAQQFPDLHSELNLSSLELGDSALYFCASSVGAGEGLAGYEQYFGPGTRLTVT.

The chain links TRBV9 to TRBJ2-1, with a weak D call TRBD2 (6 bases). The germline V gene encodes CDR1 SGDLS and CDR2 YYNGEE. CDR3 length: 15 amino acids. V was pared by 3 bases and J by 2 bases, with 12 bases between. The chain's CDR3 is CASSGLGEAYNEQFF. CDR3 coding DNA: TGTGCCAGCAGCGGGCTGGGGGAGGCCTACAATGAGCAGTTCTTC.

The V gene is TRBV27, the J gene TRBJ2-7; TRBD2 agrees at 12 bases. This CDR3 has 18 residues. Trimming removed 6 bases from V and 2 bases from J; junction bases left unmatched: 14. Germline V gene lookup returns CDR1 MNHEY and CDR2 SMNVEV (reference sequence). Written as DNA, the CDR3 is TGTGCCAGCAGCCCCCTGGCGGTGACTAGCGGGAGCCCCTACGAGCAGTACTTC. Protein product: CASSPLAVTSGSPYEQYF.

This sequence joins TRBV29-1 and TRBJ2-1, with D hard to call. Per the germline V gene, CDR1 is SQVTM and CDR2 is ANQGSEA. The CDR3 length is 15 residues. Trimming pared 2 bases from V and 0 bases from J, leaving 11 bases between. CDR3 coding DNA: TGCAGCGTTGAACCGCGCGTCGGCTCCTACAATGAGCAGTTCTTC. Translation gives CSVEPRVGSYNEQFF.

This clone was counted only a few times. The rearrangement joins TRBV7-9 to TRBJ1-1; 7 bases line up with TRBD1. The trim removed 5 bases at V and 0 bases at J, leaving 12 bases unmatched. CDR3 length equals 17 residues. Germline V lookup: CDR1 SEHNR, CDR2 FQNEAQ (reference sequence). This CDR3 is CASSNSPQGDMNTEAFF. The CDR3 DNA follows: TGTGCCAGCAGCAATAGCCCGCAGGGGGACATGAACACTGAAGCTTTCTTT.

This chain connects TRBV2 to TRBJ2-7, with D unresolved. V was cut by 4 bases and J by 6 bases, with 25 bases left in between. Germline V gene sequence: CDR1 SNHLY, CDR2 FYNNEI. This CDR3 has 17 amino acids. The CDR3 sequence is CASSVPSTGEGLREQYF. The CDR3 DNA reads as TGTGCCAGCAGTGTCCCCTCGACCGGCGAAGGGCTTCGCGAGCAGTACTTC.

The CDR3 sequence: CASSLAQGTYEQYF. CDR3 nucleotides: TGTGCCAGCAGCTTGGCCCAGGGGACCTACGAGCAGTACTTC. The J gene is TRBJ2-7, the V gene TRBV5-6; tentatively, D is TRBD1 (6 bases). Trimming pared 0 bases from V and 2 bases from J, leaving 9 bases between. The germline V gene encodes CDR1 SGHDT and CDR2 YYEEEE. The CDR3 is 14 amino acids. Combining the CDR3 with reference TRBV5-6 and TRBJ2-7 gives the whole variable domain DAGVTQSPTHLIKTRGQQVTLRCSPKSGHDTVSWYQQALGQGPQFIFQYYEEEERQRGNFPDRFSGHQFPNYSSELNVNALLLGDSALYLCASSLAQGTYEQYFGPGTRLTVT.

The chain couples TRBV5-6 to TRBJ1-4; D remains ambiguous. V was shortened by 7 bases and J by 5 bases, with 9 bases between the two germline ends. The CDR3 is made up of 12 amino acids. Germline V CDR1 and CDR2: SGHDT, YYEEEE. The CDR3 region has the DNA TGTGCCAGCCAACTTGGGAATGAAAAACTGTTTTTT. Translation: CASQLGNEKLFF.

The chain couples TRBV7-2 to TRBJ2-1, with 7 bases identical to TRBD2. V gave up 3 bases and J gave up 1 base; unmatched junction bases: 12. The CDR3 covers 18 residues. Germline V gives CDR1 SGHTA, CDR2 FQGNSA. The CDR3 DNA follows: TGTGCCAGCAGCTTTCGTTGGCGGGAGTTAGTATCCTACAATGAGCAGTTCTTC. It encodes CASSFRWRELVSYNEQFF.

The V and J genes are TRBV7-3 and TRBJ2-7, with D perhaps matching TRBD2 (6 bases). Germline V gene data show CDR1 as SGHTA and CDR2 as FQGTGA. V was pared by 4 bases and J by 6 bases, with 19 bases between. The CDR3 is made up of 15 amino acids. This chain's CDR3 is CASSSNPLGGSEQYF. The CDR3 nucleotides read TGTGCCAGCAGCTCAAACCCGCTGGGAGGATCCGAGCAGTACTTC.

The chain carries TRBV15 and TRBJ2-7, with TRBD2 matching over 9 bases. Germline values: CDR1 LNHNV, CDR2 YYDKDF (reference sequence). V lost 2 bases, J lost 5 bases, and 7 bases stayed unmatched. The CDR3 covers 15 residues. The CDR3 bases are TGTGCCACCAGCAGATCCTCTAGCGGGAACCACGAGCAGTACTTC. Its translation is CATSRSSSGNHEQYF.

The chain carries TRBV7-6 and TRBJ1-1; no definite D call. Between the trimmed V and J ends, which lost 1 base and 1 base, there was a span of 10 bases. Germline V CDR1 and CDR2: SGHVS, FNYEAQ. CDR3 size: 15 residues. DNA of the CDR3: TGTGCCAGCAGCTTAGAGCCAGACCAGAACACTGAAGCTTTCTTT. Protein sequence: CASSLEPDQNTEAFF. Variable domain in full (rest from reference TRBV7-6 and TRBJ1-1): GAGVSQSPRYKVTKRGQDVALRCDPISGHVSLYWYRQALGQGPEFLTYFNYEAQQDKSGLPNDRFSAERPEGSISTLTIQRTEQRDSAMYRCASSLEPDQNTEAFFGQGTRLTVV.

CDR3 in DNA: TGTGCCAGCAGTGAAGGGGTCACTGAAGCTTTCTTT. It translates to CASSEGVTEAFF. This chain uses TRBV2 with TRBJ1-1; D gene ambiguous. Germline-derived CDR1 and CDR2 are SNHLY and FYNNEI. This CDR3 spans 12 amino acids. V was shortened by 1 base and J by 4 bases, with 4 bases between the two germline ends.

The V call is TRBV14, the J call TRBJ1-1; 8 nucleotides line up with TRBD1. The CDR3 length is 16 residues. The V gene's germline CDR1 is SGHDN and CDR2 FVKESK. Germline trimming cut 4 bases from V and 0 bases from J; bases unmatched to any gene: 7. The CDR3 here is CASSLWTGTMNTEAFF. CDR3 nucleotide sequence: TGTGCCAGCAGCCTTTGGACAGGGACGATGAACACTGAAGCTTTCTTT.

The genes are TRBV28 and TRBJ2-2, with no clear D. Germline assignment: CDR1 MDHEN and CDR2 SYDVKM. V shed 8 bases and J shed 6 bases, with 19 bases lying between them. This CDR3 comprises 15 residues. CDR3 nucleotide sequence: TGTGCCAGCTCTCATCGTGTTACAATTTCCGGGGAGCTGTTTTTT. Translation: CASSHRVTISGELFF.

The rearrangement links TRBV28 to TRBJ1-5, with D maybe TRBD1 (5 bases). V lost 6 bases and J lost 4, with 16 bases in between. Germline loops: CDR1 MDHEN, CDR2 SYDVKM. The CDR3 has 15 residues. CDR3 DNA sequence: TGTGCCAGCAGGGATGGGACCGACCTAAATCAGCCCCAGCATTTT. This sequence encodes CASRDGTDLNQPQHF.

This chain joins TRBV5-1 and TRBJ1-5; maybe TRBD1 (5 bases). CDR3 length: 14 amino acids. The germline V gene encodes CDR1 SGHRS and CDR2 YFSETQ. Between the trimmed V and J ends, which lost 4 bases and 3 bases, there was a span of 11 bases. In DNA, the CDR3 is TGCGCCAGCAGCCAGGGCCCTTCCAATCAGCCCCAGCATTTT. Amino acids: CASSQGPSNQPQHF.

With regard to this clone: Additional DNA sequences in this sample encode the identical CDR3. The chain joins TRBV5-1 to TRBJ2-5; D gene uncertain. The V and J ends lost 0 bases and 5 bases respectively, with 5 bases between them. This CDR3 region has 12 residues. Germline-derived CDR1 and CDR2 are SGHRS and YFSETQ. CDR3 protein: CASSLEGETQYF. Here the CDR3 DNA reads TGCGCCAGCAGCTTGGAAGGGGAGACCCAGTACTTC.

This chain uses TRBV5-4 with TRBJ2-6; D might be TRBD1 (6 bases). Per germline, CDR1 SGHNT and CDR2 YYREEE (reference sequence). V gave up 4 bases and J gave up 0 bases, with 11 bases separating them. The CDR3 sequence is 16 residues long. This CDR3 reads CASSKRTVSGANVLTF. For the CDR3, the DNA is TGTGCCAGCAGCAAACGGACAGTCTCTGGGGCCAACGTCCTGACTTTC.

This chain uses TRBV14 with TRBJ1-2; D is unresolved. The V and J ends lost 5 bases and 2 bases respectively, with 12 bases between them. The CDR3 length is 14 residues. Germline CDR1 and CDR2: SGHDN and FVKESK. The chain's CDR3 is CASSSPRGNYGYTF. DNA for the CDR3: TGTGCCAGCAGCTCCCCGCGGGGAAACTATGGCTACACCTTC.

The CDR3 loop reads CASSELSTDTQYF. CDR3 DNA sequence: TGTGCCAGTAGTGAGCTTAGCACAGATACGCAGTATTTT. The chain is built from TRBV19 and TRBJ2-3; D unresolved. Per germline, CDR1 LNHDA and CDR2 SQIVND (reference sequence). This CDR3 comprises 13 residues. V lost 5 bases to trimming and J lost 0 bases, with 6 bases between them. Filled out from reference TRBV19 and TRBJ2-3, the complete variable domain reads DGGITQSPKYLFRKEGQNVTLSCEQNLNHDAMYWYRQDPGQGLRLIYYSQIVNDFQKGDIAEGYSVSREKKESFPLTVTSAQKNPTAFYLCASSELSTDTQYFGPGTRLTVL.